Following are 5 T cell receptor beta chains from one sample sequenced in a study of CD8+ T cells in alopecia areata. In each case, RNA was isolated and then reverse transcribed into cDNA as the sequencing template. This table comes from immunoSEQ multiplex PCR, and its TCRdb copy is limited to in-frame clones, with some not included. The sample shows hundreds of thousands of clones, over 45% of them seen only once. Treatment described: oral pan-JAK inhibitor, 5-10 mg twice daily. The specimen was CD4+ T cells sorted from blood, collected at week 24, from a patient treated with tofacitinib. The receptors stem from a human donor with alopecia areata.

This clone showed up just a few times. The rearrangement uses TRBV19 and TRBJ1-5, with D uncertain. Per germline, CDR1 LNHDA and CDR2 SQIVND (reference sequence). V lost 5 bases, J lost 3 bases, and 14 bases lay in between. The CDR3 is 15 residues long. The CDR3 coding sequence is TGTGCCAGTAGTCTGCTGGATCGGGACAATCAGCCCCAGCATTTT. This codes for CASSLLDRDNQPQHF.

The rearrangement joins TRBV30 to TRBJ2-7; D not resolved. Trimming shortened V by 1 base and J by 2 bases, and 6 bases separated the two germline ends. The germline V gene has CDR1 GTSNPN and CDR2 SVGIG (reference sequence). The CDR3 has 12 residues. The CDR3 sequence: CAWSDLTYEQYF. For the CDR3, the DNA is TGTGCCTGGAGTGACCTTACCTACGAGCAGTACTTC.

The rearrangement uses TRBV11-1 and TRBJ2-7; D may be TRBD1 (5 bases). The CDR3 is made up of 14 amino acids. Germline V CDR1 and CDR2: SGHAT, FQDESV (reference sequence). V lost 5 bases, J lost 3 bases, and 14 bases lay in between. The CDR3 sequence is CASSPLDRVYEQYF. The CDR3 nucleotides read TGTGCCAGCAGCCCTTTAGACAGAGTCTACGAGCAGTACTTC.

The chain recombines TRBV7-9 with TRBJ1-1; the D gene is possibly TRBD1 (5 bases). The CDR3 has 14 amino acids. V lost 4 bases and J lost 4, with 13 bases in between. Germline V gene lookup returns CDR1 SEHNR and CDR2 FQNEAQ (reference sequence). The CDR3 is CASSYEGGGTEAFF. Here the CDR3 DNA reads TGTGCCAGCAGCTACGAGGGCGGGGGCACTGAAGCTTTCTTT.

The V call is TRBV2, the J call TRBJ1-2, with 9 bases that match TRBD1. Per the germline V gene, CDR1 is SNHLY and CDR2 is FYNNEI. The V and J ends lost 6 bases and 8 bases, in that order; junction bases with no gene match: 7. This CDR3 region has 13 residues. CDR3 sequence (DNA): TGTGCCAGCAGCCAGGACAGGGGTGACGGCTACACCTTC. Its protein product is CASSQDRGDGYTF.